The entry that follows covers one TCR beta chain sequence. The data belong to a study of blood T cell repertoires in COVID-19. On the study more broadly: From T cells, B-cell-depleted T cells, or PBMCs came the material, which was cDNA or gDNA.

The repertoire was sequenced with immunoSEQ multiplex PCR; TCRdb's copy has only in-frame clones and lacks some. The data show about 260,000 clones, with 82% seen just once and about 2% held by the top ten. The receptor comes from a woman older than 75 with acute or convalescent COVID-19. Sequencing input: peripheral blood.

CDR3 in amino acids: CASSLVRRGITEAFF. CDR3 in DNA: TGTGCCAGCAGCTTAGTTCGCAGGGGGATCACTGAAGCTTTCTTT. The rearrangement uses TRBV11-2 and TRBJ1-1, with TRBD1 matching 7 bases. Germline lookup yields CDR1 SGHAT and CDR2 FQNNGV. The J segment lost 4 bases and the V segment lost 1 base, leaving 6 bases of the junction unmatched. The CDR3 totals 15 residues.